Given below is one T cell receptor beta chain in context. Antigen: not known. The sample comes from a study of lymphopenia after photon versus proton radiotherapy. Study conclusions and caveats: Better survival with proton therapy was suggested as possible, not demonstrated. Under photons, naive T cells and diversity fell while effector/memory populations rose.

V was pared by 4 bases and J by 0 bases, with 9 bases between. The CDR3 runs 15 residues. Per germline, CDR1 KGHSH and CDR2 LQKENI. Clones were sequenced by immunoSEQ multiplex PCR, and TCRdb holds only the in-frame ones, with some missing. The sample gives 65,000 to 90,000 clones, approximately 90% of which show up once; about 2.2% is in the top ten. The receptor's source is a woman aged 40-49 years with cholangiocarcinoma. This sample comprised peripheral blood, obtained from a patient treated with photon-based radiotherapy. V is TRBV18 and J is TRBJ1-4, with D perhaps matching TRBD1 (5 bases). CDR3 in DNA: TGTGCCAGCTCACAACCGGGGGCAACTAATGAAAAACTGTTTTTT. Translation: CASSQPGATNEKLFF.